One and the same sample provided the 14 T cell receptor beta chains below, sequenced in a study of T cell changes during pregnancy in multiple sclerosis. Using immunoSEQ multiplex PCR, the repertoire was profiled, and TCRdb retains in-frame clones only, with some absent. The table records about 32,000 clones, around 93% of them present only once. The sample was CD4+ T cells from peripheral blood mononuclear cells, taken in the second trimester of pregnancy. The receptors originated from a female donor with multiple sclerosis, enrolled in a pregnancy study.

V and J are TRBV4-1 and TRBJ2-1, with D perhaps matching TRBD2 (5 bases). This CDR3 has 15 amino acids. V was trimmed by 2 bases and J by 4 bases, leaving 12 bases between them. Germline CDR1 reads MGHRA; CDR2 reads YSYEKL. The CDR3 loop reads CASSQSPAEYNEQFF. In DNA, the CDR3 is TGCGCCAGCAGCCAATCTCCAGCGGAGTACAATGAGCAGTTCTTC.

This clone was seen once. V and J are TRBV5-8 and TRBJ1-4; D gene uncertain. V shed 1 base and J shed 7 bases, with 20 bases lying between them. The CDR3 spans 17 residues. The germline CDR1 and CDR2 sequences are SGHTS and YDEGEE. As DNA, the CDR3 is TGTGCCAGCAGCTTGAAGGGCTCGTTCATTGGGAGTGAAAAACTGTTTTTT. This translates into CASSLKGSFIGSEKLFF. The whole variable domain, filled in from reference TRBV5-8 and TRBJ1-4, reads EAGVTQSPTHLIKTRGQQATLRCSPISGHTSVYWYQQALGLGLQFLLWYDEGEERNRGNFPPRFSGRQFPNYSSELNVNALELEDSALYLCASSLKGSFIGSEKLFFGSGTQLSVL.

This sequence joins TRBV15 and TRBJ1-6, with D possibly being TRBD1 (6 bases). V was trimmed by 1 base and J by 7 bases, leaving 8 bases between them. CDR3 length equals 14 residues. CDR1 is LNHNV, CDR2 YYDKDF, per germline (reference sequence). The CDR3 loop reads CATSRAGVNSPLHF. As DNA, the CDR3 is TGTGCCACCAGCAGAGCAGGGGTGAATTCACCCCTCCACTTT.

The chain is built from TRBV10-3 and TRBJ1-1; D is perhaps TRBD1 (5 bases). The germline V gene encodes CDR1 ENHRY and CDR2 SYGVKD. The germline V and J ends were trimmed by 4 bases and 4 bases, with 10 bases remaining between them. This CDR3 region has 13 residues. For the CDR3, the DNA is TGTGCCATCAGTGTCGGGGGGAGCACTGAAGCTTTCTTT. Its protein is CAISVGGSTEAFF.

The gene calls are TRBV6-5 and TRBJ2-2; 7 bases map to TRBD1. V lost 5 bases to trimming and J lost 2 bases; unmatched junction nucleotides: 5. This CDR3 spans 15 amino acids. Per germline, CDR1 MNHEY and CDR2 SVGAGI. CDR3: CASSPGTANTGELFF. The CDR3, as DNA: TGTGCCAGCAGTCCCGGGACAGCTAACACCGGGGAGCTGTTTTTT.

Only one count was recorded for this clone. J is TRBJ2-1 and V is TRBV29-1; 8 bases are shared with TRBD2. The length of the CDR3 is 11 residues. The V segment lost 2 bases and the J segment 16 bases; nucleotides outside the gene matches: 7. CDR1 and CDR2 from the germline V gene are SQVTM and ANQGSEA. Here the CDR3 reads CSVERAGGQFF. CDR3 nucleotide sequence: TGCAGCGTTGAAAGGGCGGGAGGTCAATTCTTC.

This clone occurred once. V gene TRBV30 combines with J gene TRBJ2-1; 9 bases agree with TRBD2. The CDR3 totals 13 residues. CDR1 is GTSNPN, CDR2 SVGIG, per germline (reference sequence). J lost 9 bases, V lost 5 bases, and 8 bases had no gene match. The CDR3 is CAWEGGRASEQFF. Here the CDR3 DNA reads TGTGCCTGGGAGGGCGGGAGGGCCAGTGAGCAGTTCTTC.

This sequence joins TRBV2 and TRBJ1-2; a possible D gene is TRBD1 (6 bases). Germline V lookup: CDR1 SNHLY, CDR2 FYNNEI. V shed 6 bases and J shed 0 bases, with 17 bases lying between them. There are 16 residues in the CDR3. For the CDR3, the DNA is TGTGCCAGCAGGGGTAGACAGGCCGGAGCTAACTATGGCTACACCTTC. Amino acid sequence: CASRGRQAGANYGYTF.

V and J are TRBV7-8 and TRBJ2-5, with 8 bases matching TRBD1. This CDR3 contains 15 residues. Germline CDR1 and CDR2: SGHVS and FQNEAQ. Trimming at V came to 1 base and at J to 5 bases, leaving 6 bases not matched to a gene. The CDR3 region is CASSLGDRGGETQYF. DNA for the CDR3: TGTGCCAGCAGCTTAGGCGACAGGGGCGGGGAGACCCAGTACTTC.

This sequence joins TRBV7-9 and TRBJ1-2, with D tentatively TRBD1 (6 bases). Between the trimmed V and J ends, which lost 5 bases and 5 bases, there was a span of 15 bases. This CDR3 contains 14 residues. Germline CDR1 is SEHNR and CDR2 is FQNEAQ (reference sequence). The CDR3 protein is CASSPGAGAYGYTF. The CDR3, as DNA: TGTGCCAGCAGCCCAGGGGCAGGGGCTTATGGCTACACCTTC.

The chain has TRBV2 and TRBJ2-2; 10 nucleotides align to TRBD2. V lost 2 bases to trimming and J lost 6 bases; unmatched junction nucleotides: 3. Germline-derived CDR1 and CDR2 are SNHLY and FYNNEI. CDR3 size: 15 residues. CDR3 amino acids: CASSELAGVAGELFF. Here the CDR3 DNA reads TGTGCCAGCAGTGAACTAGCGGGAGTGGCCGGGGAGCTGTTTTTT.

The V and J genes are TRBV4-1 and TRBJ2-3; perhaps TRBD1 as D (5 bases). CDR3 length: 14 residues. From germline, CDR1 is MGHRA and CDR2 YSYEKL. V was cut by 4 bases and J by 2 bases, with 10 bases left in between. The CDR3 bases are TGCGCCAGCAGCCTAGGGGTTGTCACAGATACGCAGTATTTT. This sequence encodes CASSLGVVTDTQYF.

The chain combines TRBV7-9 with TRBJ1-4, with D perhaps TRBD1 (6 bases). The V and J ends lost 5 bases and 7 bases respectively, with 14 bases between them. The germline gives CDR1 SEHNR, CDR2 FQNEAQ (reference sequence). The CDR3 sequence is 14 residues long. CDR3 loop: CASSQRGASEKLFF. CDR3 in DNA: TGTGCCAGCAGCCAACGGGGGGCTAGTGAAAAACTGTTTTTT.

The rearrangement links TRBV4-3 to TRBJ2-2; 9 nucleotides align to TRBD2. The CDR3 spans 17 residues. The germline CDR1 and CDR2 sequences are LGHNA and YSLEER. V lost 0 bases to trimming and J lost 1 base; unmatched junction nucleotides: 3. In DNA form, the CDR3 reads TGCGCCAGCAGCCAAGAGGCGGGAGGGCTGAACACCGGGGAGCTGTTTTTT. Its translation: CASSQEAGGLNTGELFF.